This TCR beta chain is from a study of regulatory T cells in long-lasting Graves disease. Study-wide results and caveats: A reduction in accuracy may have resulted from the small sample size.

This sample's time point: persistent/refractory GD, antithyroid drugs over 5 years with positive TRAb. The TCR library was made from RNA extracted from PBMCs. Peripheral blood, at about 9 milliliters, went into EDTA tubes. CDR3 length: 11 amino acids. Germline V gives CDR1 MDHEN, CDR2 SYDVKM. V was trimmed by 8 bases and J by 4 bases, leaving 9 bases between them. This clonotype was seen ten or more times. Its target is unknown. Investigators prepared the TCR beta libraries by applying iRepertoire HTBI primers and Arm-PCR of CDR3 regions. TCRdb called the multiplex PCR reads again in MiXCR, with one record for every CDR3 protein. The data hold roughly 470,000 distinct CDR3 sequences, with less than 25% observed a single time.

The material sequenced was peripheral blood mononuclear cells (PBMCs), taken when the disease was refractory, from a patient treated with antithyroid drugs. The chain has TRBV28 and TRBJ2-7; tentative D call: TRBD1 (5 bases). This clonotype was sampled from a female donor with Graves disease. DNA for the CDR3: TGTGCCAGCGCAGGGCGATACGAGCAGTACTTC. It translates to CASAGRYEQYF.